Listed below are T cell receptor beta chains from one sample, sequenced in a study of cytomegalovirus exposure and HLA in healthy donors. The protocol was immunoSEQ multiplex PCR, while the TCRdb copy is restricted to in-frame clones and leaves out a portion. The sample yields 50,000 to 65,000 clones, roughly 89% seen once. Sequenced sample: PBMCs. These receptors originate from a young woman in good health and CMV-seropositive. The CDR3 runs from the conserved cysteine through the conserved F or W. The order of the fields is D gene, J gene, clone size, V gene, CDR3 protein, CDR3 DNA. The D gene is left open where the match is weak. Size is omitted from some rows. Given values are once, few, many or a class for expanded clones.

d_gene: TRBD1; j_gene: TRBJ2-7; abundance: few; v_gene: TRBV5-1; CDR3aa: CASSRVPPGTGTYEQYF; CDR3nt: TGCGCCAGCAGCCGTGTGCCCCCCGGGACAGGAACCTACGAGCAGTACTTC
d_gene: TRBD2; j_gene: TRBJ2-7; abundance: -; v_gene: TRBV27; CDR3aa: CASSLLTSADPYEQYF; CDR3nt: TGTGCCAGCAGTTTGTTAACTAGCGCGGACCCCTACGAGCAGTACTTC
d_gene: TRBD1; j_gene: TRBJ1-2; abundance: -; v_gene: TRBV4-1; CDR3aa: CASSHQQGDYGYTF; CDR3nt: TGCGCCAGCAGCCATCAACAGGGGGACTATGGCTACACCTTC
d_gene: -; j_gene: TRBJ1-3; abundance: -; v_gene: TRBV2; CDR3aa: CARKSSGNTIYF; CDR3nt: TGTGCCCGAAAGAGCTCTGGAAACACCATATATTTT
d_gene: -; j_gene: TRBJ2-2; abundance: -; v_gene: TRBV27; CDR3aa: CASSRLDGELFF; CDR3nt: TGTGCCTCCTCCCGGCTAGACGGGGAGCTGTTTTTT
d_gene: TRBD1; j_gene: TRBJ1-1; abundance: -; v_gene: TRBV9; CDR3aa: CASSVEARGRTEAFF; CDR3nt: TGTGCCAGCAGCGTAGAGGCCAGGGGGCGAACTGAAGCTTTCTTT
d_gene: TRBD2; j_gene: TRBJ2-1; abundance: -; v_gene: TRBV7-7; CDR3aa: CASSLISGGAHEQFF; CDR3nt: TGTGCTAGCAGCTTAATTAGCGGGGGGGCCCATGAGCAGTTCTTC
d_gene: -; j_gene: TRBJ1-5; abundance: -; v_gene: TRBV19; CDR3aa: CASSFRDIDSNQPQHF; CDR3nt: TGTGCCAGTAGTTTCCGGGACATCGATAGCAATCAGCCCCAGCATTTT
d_gene: TRBD2; j_gene: TRBJ2-1; abundance: -; v_gene: TRBV7-7; CDR3aa: CASSLSGGLYNEQFF; CDR3nt: TGTGCTAGCAGCCTTAGCGGGGGGCTCTACAATGAGCAGTTCTTC
d_gene: -; j_gene: TRBJ2-7; abundance: -; v_gene: TRBV5-6; CDR3aa: CASSLARGLQAEQYF; CDR3nt: TGTGCCAGCAGCTTGGCCAGAGGCCTACAAGCCGAGCAGTACTTC
d_gene: TRBD2; j_gene: TRBJ2-5; abundance: -; v_gene: TRBV11-3; CDR3aa: CASSRSGGGKETQYF; CDR3nt: TGTGCCAGCAGCCGTAGCGGGGGGGGCAAAGAGACCCAGTACTTC
d_gene: -; j_gene: TRBJ2-5; abundance: once; v_gene: TRBV4-1; CDR3aa: CASSLDPVEMTQYF; CDR3nt: TGCGCCAGCAGCCTCGACCCCGTGGAGATGACCCAGTACTTC
d_gene: -; j_gene: TRBJ2-6; abundance: -; v_gene: TRBV7-6; CDR3aa: CASSRDSGANVLTF; CDR3nt: TGTGCCAGCAGCCGGGACTCTGGGGCCAACGTCCTGACTTTC
d_gene: TRBD1; j_gene: TRBJ1-4; abundance: -; v_gene: TRBV7-2; CDR3aa: CASSRTPGQINEKLFF; CDR3nt: TGTGCCAGCAGCCGTACGCCGGGACAGATTAATGAAAAACTGTTTTTT
d_gene: TRBD1; j_gene: TRBJ2-7; abundance: once; v_gene: TRBV6-5; CDR3aa: CASSPIDRGNEQYF; CDR3nt: TGTGCCAGCAGTCCAATTGACAGGGGCAACGAGCAGTACTTC
d_gene: TRBD2; j_gene: TRBJ2-1; abundance: -; v_gene: TRBV7-3; CDR3aa: CASSLTVAGGLNEQFF; CDR3nt: TGTGCCAGCAGCTTAACAGTGGCGGGGGGCCTCAATGAGCAGTTCTTC
d_gene: TRBD1; j_gene: TRBJ2-7; abundance: -; v_gene: TRBV6-6; CDR3aa: CASGTGGLDGYEQYF; CDR3nt: TGTGCCAGCGGGACAGGGGGCTTGGACGGCTACGAGCAGTACTTC
d_gene: TRBD1; j_gene: TRBJ2-7; abundance: -; v_gene: TRBV5-5; CDR3aa: CASSSGQTSYEQYF; CDR3nt: TGTGCCAGCAGCTCGGGACAGACCTCCTACGAGCAGTACTTC
d_gene: -; j_gene: TRBJ1-2; abundance: -; v_gene: TRBV7-9; CDR3aa: CASSLLSYGYTF; CDR3nt: TGTGCCAGCAGCTTACTCAGCTATGGCTACACCTTC
d_gene: -; j_gene: TRBJ1-2; abundance: -; v_gene: TRBV6-6; CDR3aa: CASTRTADGYTF; CDR3nt: TGTGCCAGCACCCGGACAGCTGATGGCTACACCTTC